Shown below are 16 T cell receptor beta chains from a single sample sequenced in a study of beta chain features in type 1 diabetes listed by TCRdb under 2018. No antigen is known for these receptors. Overall study outcomes, separate from this receptor: Type 1 diabetes patients showed a moderate but significant shortening of TCRB CDR3 length in all four CD4+ subsets.

Library prep was done by the immunoSEQ multiplex PCR assay. The entire isolated RNA was reverse transcribed using the High Capacity cDNA Reverse Transcription Kit, and thus expressed TCRB transcripts were sequenced. TCRdb limited this immuneACCESS table to in-frame rearrangements with V and J called. A share of clones is missing; checked studies link under half to unresolved V genes, and the rest is unexplained. This sample gives some 150,000 clones in total; about 13% of them show up just once. The ten most abundant clones make up under 1.5% of the sample. The specimen sequenced was central memory CD4+ T cells from blood. The receptors were sampled from a young man with type 1 diabetes.

The rearrangement joins TRBV28 to TRBJ1-6, with 11 bases aligning to TRBD1. With V trimmed by 6 bases and J by 11 bases, 3 bases remained unmatched. The germline V gene encodes CDR1 MDHEN and CDR2 SYDVKM. The CDR3 totals 13 residues. The CDR3 region is CASRPGQGAPLHF. As DNA, the CDR3 is TGTGCCAGCAGACCGGGACAGGGGGCACCCCTCCACTTT.

This clone was seen only a few times. This rearrangement joins TRBV11-3 to TRBJ2-3, with TRBD2 matching 12 bases. The CDR3 is 16 residues long. Germline lookup yields CDR1 SGHNT and CDR2 YENEEA. With 5 bases clipped from V and 1 base from J, the junction kept 4 bases outside the gene matches. This CDR3 is CASSPRTSGGTDTQYF. Written as DNA, the CDR3 is TGTGCCAGCAGCCCAAGGACTAGCGGGGGCACAGATACGCAGTATTTT.

This clone showed up just a few times. Here the CDR3 reads CASSPGLAGEQYF. CDR3 DNA: TGTGCCAGCTCGCCAGGACTAGCGGGCGAGCAGTACTTC. The V and J genes are TRBV18 and TRBJ2-7; TRBD2 matches at 11 bases. This CDR3 comprises 13 residues. Germline V gives CDR1 KGHSH, CDR2 LQKENI. Trimming at V came to 6 bases and at J to 6 bases, leaving 4 bases not matched to a gene.

This sequence joins TRBV7-7 and TRBJ1-1, with 7 bases aligning to TRBD1. This CDR3 is 15 amino acids long. The V segment lost 5 bases and the J segment 2 bases; nucleotides outside the gene matches: 8. CDR1 is SSHAT, CDR2 FNYEAQ, per germline (reference sequence). The CDR3 spells CASSPPGQLNTEAFF. CDR3 sequence (DNA): TGTGCCAGCAGCCCTCCGGGACAGTTAAACACTGAAGCTTTCTTT.

This clone was picked up many times. This chain uses TRBV7-9 with TRBJ2-7; D gene unclear. V was shortened by 6 bases and J by 4 bases, with 13 bases between the two germline ends. Germline CDR1 SEHNR, CDR2 FQNEAQ (reference sequence). The CDR3 totals 13 residues. DNA for the CDR3: TGTGCCAGCAGTACCGTCAGTCCTTACGAGCAGTACTTC. Translated, it gives CASSTVSPYEQYF.

V and J are TRBV5-1 and TRBJ2-7; D is unresolved. V lost 4 bases and J 1 base, leaving 9 bases between the germline ends. Per the germline V gene, CDR1 is SGHRS and CDR2 is YFSETQ. The length of the CDR3 is 13 residues. CDR3: CASSPSESYEQYF. For the CDR3, the DNA is TGCGCCAGCAGCCCGTCGGAGTCCTACGAGCAGTACTTC.

This clone was found a few times. The rearrangement uses TRBV6-1 and TRBJ2-3, with TRBD2 as a possible D gene (6 bases). CDR1 and CDR2 from the germline V gene are MNHNS and SASEGT. Trimming cost V 6 bases and J 0 bases, with 13 bases left between them. The CDR3 covers 15 residues. CDR3 residues: CASRARSGSTDTQYF. In DNA, the CDR3 is TGTGCCAGCAGGGCCCGAAGCGGGAGCACAGATACGCAGTATTTT.

This clone was seen a few times. The chain employs TRBV5-1 and TRBJ2-7, with D unresolved. V shed 0 bases and J shed 7 bases, with 11 bases lying between them. Germline CDR1 SGHRS, CDR2 YFSETQ. The CDR3 length is 13 residues. CDR3: CASSLASVREQYF. The CDR3 DNA is TGCGCCAGCAGCTTGGCGTCCGTTCGGGAGCAGTACTTC.

This clone was seen a handful of times. The J gene is TRBJ2-5, the V gene TRBV13; D is uncertain. Germline CDR1 and CDR2: PRHDT and FYEKMQ (reference sequence). With 1 base removed from V and 1 base from J, the gap between germline ends came to 10 bases. This CDR3 has 15 amino acids. This CDR3 is CASSLASGSQETQYF. Written as DNA, the CDR3 is TGTGCCAGCAGCTTAGCTAGTGGTAGCCAAGAGACCCAGTACTTC. Variable domain in full (rest from reference TRBV13 and TRBJ2-5): AAGVIQSPRHLIKEKRETATLKCYPIPRHDTVYWYQQGPGQDPQFLISFYEKMQSDKGSIPDRFSAQQFSDYHSELNMSSLELGDSALYFCASSLASGSQETQYFGPGTRLLVL.

This chain joins TRBV19 and TRBJ2-1, with D perhaps TRBD2 (5 bases). The germline CDR1 and CDR2 sequences are LNHDA and SQIVND (reference sequence). Trimming shortened V by 10 bases and J by 0 bases, and 13 bases separated the two germline ends. This CDR3 contains 14 residues. The CDR3 nucleotides are TGTGCCACCGGGGAGCCTAGCTCCTACAATGAGCAGTTCTTC. Its protein is CATGEPSSYNEQFF.

This clone appeared a few times. The V gene is TRBV6-6, the J gene TRBJ2-1; the D gene is possibly TRBD2 (6 bases). V lost 7 bases and J lost 4, with 11 bases in between. The CDR3 is 13 residues long. Germline V gene lookup returns CDR1 MNHNY and CDR2 SVGAGI (reference sequence). The CDR3 reads CASTLGLYNEQFF. The CDR3, as DNA: TGTGCCAGCACCCTAGGACTATACAATGAGCAGTTCTTC.

This clone was seen a few times. This sequence joins TRBV5-1 and TRBJ2-1, with 8 bases identical to TRBD2. The junction had 11 bases not matched to a gene; V was cut back by 3 bases and J by 9 bases. CDR3 length equals 15 residues. CDR1 SGHRS and CDR2 YFSETQ come from the germline V gene. CDR3 sequence: CASSSGLGDVSEQFF. As DNA, the CDR3 is TGCGCCAGCAGCTCGGGACTAGGGGATGTTAGTGAGCAGTTCTTC. Full variable domain (outside the CDR3, taken from reference TRBV5-1 and TRBJ2-1): KAGVTQTPRYLIKTRGQQVTLSCSPISGHRSVSWYQQTPGQGLQFLFEYFSETQRNKGNFPGRFSGRQFSNSRSEMNVSTLELGDSALYLCASSSGLGDVSEQFFGPGTRLTVL.

The chain employs TRBV5-4 and TRBJ2-3; a possible D gene is TRBD2 (6 bases). Germline CDR1 reads SGHNT; CDR2 reads YYREEE (reference sequence). V was shortened by 5 bases and J by 0 bases, with 10 bases between the two germline ends. The CDR3 runs to 14 residues. For the CDR3, the DNA is TGTGCCAGCAGGTGGGACTCAAGCACAGATACGCAGTATTTT. Translated, it gives CASRWDSSTDTQYF.

This clone appeared a few times. The gene calls are TRBV5-4 and TRBJ2-1; the D gene is possibly TRBD1 (6 bases). V lost 4 bases and J 5 bases, leaving 16 bases between the germline ends. The CDR3 length is 15 residues. Germline V gives CDR1 SGHNT, CDR2 YYREEE (reference sequence). The CDR3 loop reads CASSAPGQSNNEQFF. The CDR3 nucleotides read TGTGCCAGCAGCGCCCCCGGACAGAGCAACAATGAGCAGTTCTTC.

V gene TRBV18 combines with J gene TRBJ2-3; unclear D gene. V was trimmed by 6 bases and J by 1 base, leaving 11 bases between them. CDR1 and CDR2 (germline): KGHSH, LQKENI. The CDR3 runs to 14 residues. The CDR3 loop is CASSPSTGTDTQYF. As DNA, the CDR3 is TGTGCCAGCTCCCCCAGCACGGGCACAGATACGCAGTATTTT.

CDR3 in amino acids: CASSLDLMNTEAFF. The DNA for the CDR3 is TGTGCCAGCAGTTTAGACCTAATGAACACTGAAGCTTTCTTT. The chain links TRBV28 to TRBJ1-1, with D hard to call. The V gene lost 2 bases and the J gene lost 0 bases, with 7 bases spanning the gap. The length of the CDR3 is 14 residues. Looked up from germline, CDR1 is MDHEN and CDR2 is SYDVKM.